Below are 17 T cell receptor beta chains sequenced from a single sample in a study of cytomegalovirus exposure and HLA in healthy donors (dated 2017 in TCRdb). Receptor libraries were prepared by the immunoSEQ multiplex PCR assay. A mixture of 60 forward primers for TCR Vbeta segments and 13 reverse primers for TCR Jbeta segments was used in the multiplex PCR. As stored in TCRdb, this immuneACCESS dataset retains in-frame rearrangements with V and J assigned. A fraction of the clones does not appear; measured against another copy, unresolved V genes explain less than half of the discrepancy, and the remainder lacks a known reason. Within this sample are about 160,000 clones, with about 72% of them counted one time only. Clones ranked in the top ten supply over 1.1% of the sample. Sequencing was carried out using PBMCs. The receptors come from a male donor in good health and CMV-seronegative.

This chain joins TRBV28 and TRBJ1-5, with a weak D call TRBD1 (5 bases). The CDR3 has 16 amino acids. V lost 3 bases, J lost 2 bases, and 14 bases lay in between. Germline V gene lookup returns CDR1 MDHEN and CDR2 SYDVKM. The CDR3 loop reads CASSFWQGTGNQPQHF. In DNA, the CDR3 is TGTGCCAGCAGTTTTTGGCAGGGTACGGGCAATCAGCCCCAGCATTTT. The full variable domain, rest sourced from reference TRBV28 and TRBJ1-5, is DVKVTQSSRYLVKRTGEKVFLECVQDMDHENMFWYRQDPGLGLRLIYFSYDVKMKEKGDIPEGYSVSREKKERFSLILESASTNQTSMYLCASSFWQGTGNQPQHFGDGTRLSIL.

CDR3 residues: CASSDGFSGNTIYF. The CDR3 DNA reads as TGTGCCAGCAGTGACGGGTTCTCTGGAAACACCATATATTTT. V gene TRBV25-1 combines with J gene TRBJ1-3, with D uncertain. CDR3 length: 14 residues. The V end was cut by 3 bases, the J end by 0 bases, with 6 bases between. From germline, CDR1 is MGHDK and CDR2 SYGVNS.

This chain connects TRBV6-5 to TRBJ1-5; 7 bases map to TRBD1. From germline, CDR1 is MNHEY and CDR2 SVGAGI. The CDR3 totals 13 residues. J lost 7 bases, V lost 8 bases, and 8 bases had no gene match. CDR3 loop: CASSDRVDQPQHF. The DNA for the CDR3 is TGTGCCAGCTCCGACAGGGTAGACCAGCCCCAGCATTTT.

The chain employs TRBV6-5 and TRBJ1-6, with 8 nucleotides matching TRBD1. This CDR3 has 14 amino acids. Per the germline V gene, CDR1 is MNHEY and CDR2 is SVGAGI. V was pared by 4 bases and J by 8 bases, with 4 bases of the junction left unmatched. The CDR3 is CASSSDRGYSPLHF. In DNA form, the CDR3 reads TGTGCCAGCAGTTCCGACAGGGGATATTCACCCCTCCACTTT.

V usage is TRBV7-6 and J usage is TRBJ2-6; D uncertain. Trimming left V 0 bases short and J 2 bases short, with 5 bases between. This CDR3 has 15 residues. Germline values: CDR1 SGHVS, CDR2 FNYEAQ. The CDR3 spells CASSLAGAGANVLTF. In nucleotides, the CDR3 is TGTGCCAGCAGCTTAGCTGGAGCTGGGGCCAACGTCCTGACTTTC.

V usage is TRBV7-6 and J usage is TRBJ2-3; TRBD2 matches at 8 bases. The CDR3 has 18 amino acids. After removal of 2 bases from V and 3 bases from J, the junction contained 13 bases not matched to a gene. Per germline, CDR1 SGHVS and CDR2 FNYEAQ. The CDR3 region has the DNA TGTGCCAGCAGCTTACTAGCGGTGAGCGGGAGATTTACAGATACGCAGTATTTT. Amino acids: CASSLLAVSGRFTDTQYF.

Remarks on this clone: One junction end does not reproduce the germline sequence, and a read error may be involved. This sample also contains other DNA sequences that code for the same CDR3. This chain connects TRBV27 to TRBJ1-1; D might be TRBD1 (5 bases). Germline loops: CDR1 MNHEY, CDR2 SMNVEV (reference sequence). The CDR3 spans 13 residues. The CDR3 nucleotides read TGTGCCAGCTCCGCGGTGGGGGGGACTGAGGCTTTCTTT. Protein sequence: CASSAVGGTEAFF.

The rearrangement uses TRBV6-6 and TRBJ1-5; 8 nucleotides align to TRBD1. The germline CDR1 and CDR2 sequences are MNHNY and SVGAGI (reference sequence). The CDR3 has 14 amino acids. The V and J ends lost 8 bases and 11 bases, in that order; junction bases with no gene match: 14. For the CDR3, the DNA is TGTGCCAGCCTAAGGACAGGGCCCCGCGAGGCCCAGCATTTT. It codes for CASLRTGPREAQHF.

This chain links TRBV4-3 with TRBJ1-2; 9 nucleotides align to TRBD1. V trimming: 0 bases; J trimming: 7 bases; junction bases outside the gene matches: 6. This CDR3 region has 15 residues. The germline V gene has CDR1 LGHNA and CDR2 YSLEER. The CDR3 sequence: CASSQDPGTGIGYTF. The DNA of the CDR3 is TGCGCCAGCAGCCAAGATCCAGGGACAGGGATTGGCTACACCTTC.

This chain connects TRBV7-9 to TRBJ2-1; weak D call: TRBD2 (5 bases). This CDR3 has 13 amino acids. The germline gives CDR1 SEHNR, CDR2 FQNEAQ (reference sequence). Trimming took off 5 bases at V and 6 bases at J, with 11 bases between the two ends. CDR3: CASSPVAINEQFF. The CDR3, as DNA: TGTGCCAGCAGCCCCGTAGCGATCAATGAGCAGTTCTTC.

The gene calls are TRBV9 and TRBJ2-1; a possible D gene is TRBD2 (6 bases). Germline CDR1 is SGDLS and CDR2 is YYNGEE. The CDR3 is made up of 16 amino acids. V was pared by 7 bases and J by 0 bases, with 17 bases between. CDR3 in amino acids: CASAPATGSSYNEQFF. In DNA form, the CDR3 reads TGTGCCAGCGCCCCGGCGACCGGGAGCTCCTACAATGAGCAGTTCTTC.

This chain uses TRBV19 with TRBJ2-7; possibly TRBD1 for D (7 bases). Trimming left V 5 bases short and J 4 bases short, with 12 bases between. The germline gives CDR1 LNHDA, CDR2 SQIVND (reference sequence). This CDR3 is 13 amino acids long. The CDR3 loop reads CASSGGTAYEQYF. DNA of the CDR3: TGTGCCAGTAGTGGGGGGACAGCATACGAGCAGTACTTC.

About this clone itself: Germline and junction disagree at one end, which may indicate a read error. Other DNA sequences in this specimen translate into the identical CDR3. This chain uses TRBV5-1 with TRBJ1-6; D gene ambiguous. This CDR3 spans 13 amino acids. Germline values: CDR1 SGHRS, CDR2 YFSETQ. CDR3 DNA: TGTGCCAGCAGCCCTGTAGTGGAGTCACCCCTCCACTTT. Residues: CASSPVVESPLHF.

Written as DNA, the CDR3 is TGTGCCAGCAGTGCGGTTGGCTACACCTTC. Its protein product is CASSAVGYTF. The chain has TRBV6-1 and TRBJ1-2; D is uncertain. V was clipped by 4 bases and J by 7 bases, with 4 bases between them. The CDR3 loop spans 10 amino acids. Germline CDR1 MNHNS, CDR2 SASEGT.

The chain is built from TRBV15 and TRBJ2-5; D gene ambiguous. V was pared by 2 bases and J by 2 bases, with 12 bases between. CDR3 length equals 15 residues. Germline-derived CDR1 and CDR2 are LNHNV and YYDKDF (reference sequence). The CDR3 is CATSRNDGLQETQYF. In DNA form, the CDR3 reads TGTGCCACCAGCAGAAATGATGGGCTGCAAGAGACCCAGTACTTC.

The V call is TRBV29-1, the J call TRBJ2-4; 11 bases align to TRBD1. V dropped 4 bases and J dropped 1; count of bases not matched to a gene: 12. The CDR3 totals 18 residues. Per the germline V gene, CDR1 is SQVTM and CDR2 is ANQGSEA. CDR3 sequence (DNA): TGCAGCGTTGCACGCTTCGGACAGGGGGCTCTGGCCAAAAACATTCAGTACTTC. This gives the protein CSVARFGQGALAKNIQYF.

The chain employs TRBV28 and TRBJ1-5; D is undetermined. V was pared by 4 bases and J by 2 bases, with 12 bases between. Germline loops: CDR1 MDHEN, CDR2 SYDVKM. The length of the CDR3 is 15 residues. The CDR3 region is CASSYPPRGNQPQHF. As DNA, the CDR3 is TGTGCCAGCAGTTACCCGCCGAGGGGCAATCAGCCCCAGCATTTT.